This TCR beta chain was recorded in a study of PD-L1 blockade in urothelial cancer. Study-wide context: About 85% of the 29 patients were males with bladder-origin urothelial cancer. Per blood sample, T cells had a median of about 150,000.

Profiling relied on immunoSEQ multiplex PCR, and the TCRdb table lists in-frame clones only, not all of them. Counted here are around 110,000 clones, roughly 90% occurring once; the ten biggest clones make up approximately 3.8%. The sample's time point: peripheral blood 6 weeks after treatment start. Pretreatment and on-treatment samples were taken, numbering 1 to 8 per patient. This TCR came from a man between 60 and 70 years old with urothelial cancer. The sample in question was PBMCs, obtained around atezolizumab (anti-PD-L1) treatment.

In DNA, the CDR3 is TGTGCCAGCCGCTTGGACAGGGATAATGAAAAACTGTTTTTT. It codes for CASRLDRDNEKLFF. The chain is built from TRBV6-1 and TRBJ1-4, with TRBD1 matching 8 bases. V shed 8 bases, J shed 4 bases, and the junction held 6 bases outside the gene matches. The CDR3 runs to 14 residues. Per germline, CDR1 MNHNS and CDR2 SASEGT.